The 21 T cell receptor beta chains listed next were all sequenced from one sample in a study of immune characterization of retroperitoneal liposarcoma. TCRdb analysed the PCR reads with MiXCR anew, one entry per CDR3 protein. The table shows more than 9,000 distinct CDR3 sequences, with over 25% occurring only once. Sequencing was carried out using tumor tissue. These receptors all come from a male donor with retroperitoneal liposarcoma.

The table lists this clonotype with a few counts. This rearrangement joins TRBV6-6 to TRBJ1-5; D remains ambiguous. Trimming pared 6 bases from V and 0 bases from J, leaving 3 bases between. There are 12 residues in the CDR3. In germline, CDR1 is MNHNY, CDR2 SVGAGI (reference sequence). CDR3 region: CASSGSNQPQHF. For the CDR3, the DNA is TGTGCCAGCAGCGGTAGCAATCAGCCCCAGCATTTT.

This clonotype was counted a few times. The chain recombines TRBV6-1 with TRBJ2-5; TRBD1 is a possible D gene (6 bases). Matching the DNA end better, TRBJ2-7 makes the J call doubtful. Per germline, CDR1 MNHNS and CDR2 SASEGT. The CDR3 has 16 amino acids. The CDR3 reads CASSLRTATILNEQYF. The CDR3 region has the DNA TGTGCCAGCAGCCTCCGGACAGCGACCATCCTGAACGAGCAGTACTTC.

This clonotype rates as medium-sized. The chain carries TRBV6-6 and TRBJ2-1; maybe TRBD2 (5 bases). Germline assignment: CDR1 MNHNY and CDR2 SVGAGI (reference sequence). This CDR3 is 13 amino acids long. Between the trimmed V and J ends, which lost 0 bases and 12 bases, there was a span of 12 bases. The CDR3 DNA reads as TGTGCCAGCAGTTACTCCCTAGCAGGAAGGCAGTTCTTC. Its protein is CASSYSLAGRQFF.

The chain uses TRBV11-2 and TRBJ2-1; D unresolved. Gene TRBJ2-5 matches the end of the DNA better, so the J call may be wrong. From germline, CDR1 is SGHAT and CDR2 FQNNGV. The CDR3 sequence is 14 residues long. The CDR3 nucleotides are TGTGCCAGCAGCCAATTGGACGGGCAAGAGACCCAGTACTTC. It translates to CASSQLDGQETQYF.

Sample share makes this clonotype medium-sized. CDR3 in DNA: TGTGCCAGCAGTCGGACGGTTTACGAGCAGTTCTTC. This gives the protein CASSRTVYEQFF. The chain joins TRBV7-2 to TRBJ2-1; unclear D gene. The V gene's germline CDR1 is SGHTA and CDR2 FQGNSA. The V and J ends lost 6 bases and 10 bases respectively, with 13 bases between them. This CDR3 comprises 12 residues.

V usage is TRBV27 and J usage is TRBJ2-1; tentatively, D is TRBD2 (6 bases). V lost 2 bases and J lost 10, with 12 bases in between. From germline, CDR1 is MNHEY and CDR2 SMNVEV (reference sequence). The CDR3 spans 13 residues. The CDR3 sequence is CASSLKPGLEQFF. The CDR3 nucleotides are TGTGCCAGCAGTTTAAAACCGGGACTGGAGCAGTTCTTC.

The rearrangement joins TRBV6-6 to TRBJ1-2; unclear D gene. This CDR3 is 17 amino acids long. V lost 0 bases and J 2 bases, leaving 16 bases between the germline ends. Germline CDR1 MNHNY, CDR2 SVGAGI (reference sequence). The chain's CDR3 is CASSYSIVSSRNYGYTF. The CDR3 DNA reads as TGTGCCAGCAGTTACTCGATAGTATCTTCCAGGAACTATGGCTACACCTTC.

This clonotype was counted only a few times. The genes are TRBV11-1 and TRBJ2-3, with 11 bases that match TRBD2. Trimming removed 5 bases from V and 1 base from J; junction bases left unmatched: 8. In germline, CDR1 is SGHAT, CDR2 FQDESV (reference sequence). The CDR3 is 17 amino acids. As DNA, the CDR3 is TGTGCCAGCAGCGACGCCAATAGCGGGAGGGGCACAGATACGCAGTATTTT. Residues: CASSDANSGRGTDTQYF.

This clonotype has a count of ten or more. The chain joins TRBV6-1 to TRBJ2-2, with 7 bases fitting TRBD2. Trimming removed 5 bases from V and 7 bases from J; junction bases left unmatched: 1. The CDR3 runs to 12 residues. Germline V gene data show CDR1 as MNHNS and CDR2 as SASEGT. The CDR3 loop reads CASSIAGGELFF. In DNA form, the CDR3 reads TGTGCCAGCAGTATAGCGGGCGGGGAGCTGTTTTTT.

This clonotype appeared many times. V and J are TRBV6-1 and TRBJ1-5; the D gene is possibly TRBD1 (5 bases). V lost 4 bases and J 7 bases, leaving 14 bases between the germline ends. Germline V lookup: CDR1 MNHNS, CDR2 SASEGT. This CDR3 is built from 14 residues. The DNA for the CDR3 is TGTGCCAGCAGTGTCTCGGGGCAAGGGCAGCCCCAGCATTTT. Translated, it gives CASSVSGQGQPQHF.

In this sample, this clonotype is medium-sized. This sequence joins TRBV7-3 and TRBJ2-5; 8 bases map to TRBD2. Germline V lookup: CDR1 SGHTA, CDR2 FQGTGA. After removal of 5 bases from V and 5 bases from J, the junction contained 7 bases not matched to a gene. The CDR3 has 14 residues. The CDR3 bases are TGTGCCAGCAGCCCCGGGACTAGTCTTGAGACCCAGTACTTC. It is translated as CASSPGTSLETQYF. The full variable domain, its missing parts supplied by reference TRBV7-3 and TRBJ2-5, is GAGVSQTPSNKVTEKGKYVELRCDPISGHTALYWYRQSLGQGPEFLIYFQGTGAADDSGLPNDRFFAVRPEGSVSTLKIQRTERGDSAVYLCASSPGTSLETQYFGPGTRLLVL.

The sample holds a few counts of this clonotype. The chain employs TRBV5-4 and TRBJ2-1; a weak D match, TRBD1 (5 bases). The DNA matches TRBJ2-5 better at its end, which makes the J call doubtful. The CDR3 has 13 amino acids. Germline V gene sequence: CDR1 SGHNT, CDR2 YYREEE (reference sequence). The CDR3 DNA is TGTGCCAGCAGCTTTGCAGGGTGGCAGACCCAGTACTTC. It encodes CASSFAGWQTQYF.

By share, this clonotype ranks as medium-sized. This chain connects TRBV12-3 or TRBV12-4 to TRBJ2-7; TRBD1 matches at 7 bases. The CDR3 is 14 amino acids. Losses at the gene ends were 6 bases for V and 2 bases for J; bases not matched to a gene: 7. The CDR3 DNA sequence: TGTGCCAGCAGCCCCCAAGGGACAGCCTACGAGCAGTACTTC. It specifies CASSPQGTAYEQYF.

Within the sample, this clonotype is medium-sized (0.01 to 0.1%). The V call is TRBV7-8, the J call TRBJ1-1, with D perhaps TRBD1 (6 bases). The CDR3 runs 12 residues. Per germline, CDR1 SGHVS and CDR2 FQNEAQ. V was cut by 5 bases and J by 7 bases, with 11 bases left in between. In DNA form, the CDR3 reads TGTGCCAGCAGCCGGGACACAGATGAAGCTTTCTTT. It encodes CASSRDTDEAFF.

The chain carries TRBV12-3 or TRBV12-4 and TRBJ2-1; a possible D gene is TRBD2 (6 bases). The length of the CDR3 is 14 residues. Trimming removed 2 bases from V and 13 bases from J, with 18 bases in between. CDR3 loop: CASSLSSRGATQFF. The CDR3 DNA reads TGTGCCAGCAGTTTATCGAGCCGCGGGGCAACCCAGTTCTTC.

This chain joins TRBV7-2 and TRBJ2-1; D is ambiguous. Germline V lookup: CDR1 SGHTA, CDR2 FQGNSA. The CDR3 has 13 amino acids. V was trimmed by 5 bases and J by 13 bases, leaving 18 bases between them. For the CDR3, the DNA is TGTGCCAGCAGCCTGGGGTCGGTTGAGACCCAGTTCTTC. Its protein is CASSLGSVETQFF.

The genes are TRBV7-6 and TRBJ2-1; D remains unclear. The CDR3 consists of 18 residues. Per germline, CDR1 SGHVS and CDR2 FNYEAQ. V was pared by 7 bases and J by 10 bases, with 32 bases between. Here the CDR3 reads CASTPEVFGDLNFYEQFF. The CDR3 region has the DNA TGTGCCAGCACCCCTGAGGTCTTCGGCGACTTGAATTTCTACGAGCAGTTCTTC. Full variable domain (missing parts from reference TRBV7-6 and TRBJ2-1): GAGVSQSPRYKVTKRGQDVALRCDPISGHVSLYWYRQALGQGPEFLTYFNYEAQQDKSGLPNDRFSAERPEGSISTLTIQRTEQRDSAMYRCASTPEVFGDLNFYEQFFGPGTRLTVL.

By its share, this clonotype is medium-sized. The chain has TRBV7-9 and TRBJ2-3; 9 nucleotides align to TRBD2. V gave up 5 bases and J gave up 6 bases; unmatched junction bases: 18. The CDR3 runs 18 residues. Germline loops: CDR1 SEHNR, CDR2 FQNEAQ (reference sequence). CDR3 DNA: TGTGCCAGCAGCCGGGGGGTCTCTAGCGGGACTCGGTTGGATACGCAGTATTTT. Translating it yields CASSRGVSSGTRLDTQYF.

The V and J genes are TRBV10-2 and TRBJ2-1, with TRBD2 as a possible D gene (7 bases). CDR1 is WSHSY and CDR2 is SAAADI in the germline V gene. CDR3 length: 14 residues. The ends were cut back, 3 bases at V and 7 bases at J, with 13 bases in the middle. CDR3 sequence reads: CASSEGGGFNEQFF. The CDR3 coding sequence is TGCGCCAGCAGTGAAGGGGGGGGTTTTAATGAGCAGTTCTTC.

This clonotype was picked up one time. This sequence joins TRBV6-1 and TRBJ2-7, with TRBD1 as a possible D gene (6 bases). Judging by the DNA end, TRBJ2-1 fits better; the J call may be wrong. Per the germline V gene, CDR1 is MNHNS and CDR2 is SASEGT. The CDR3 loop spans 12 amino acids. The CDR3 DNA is TGTGCCAGCAGGGCAGGGGTCAATGAGCAGTTCTTC. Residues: CASRAGVNEQFF.

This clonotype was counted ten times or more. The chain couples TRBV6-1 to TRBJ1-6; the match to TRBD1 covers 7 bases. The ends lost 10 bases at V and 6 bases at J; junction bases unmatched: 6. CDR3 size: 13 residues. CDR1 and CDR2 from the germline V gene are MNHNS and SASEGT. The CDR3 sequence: CAIVDRLNSPLHF. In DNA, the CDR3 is TGTGCCATCGTGGACAGGCTTAATTCACCCCTCCACTTT.